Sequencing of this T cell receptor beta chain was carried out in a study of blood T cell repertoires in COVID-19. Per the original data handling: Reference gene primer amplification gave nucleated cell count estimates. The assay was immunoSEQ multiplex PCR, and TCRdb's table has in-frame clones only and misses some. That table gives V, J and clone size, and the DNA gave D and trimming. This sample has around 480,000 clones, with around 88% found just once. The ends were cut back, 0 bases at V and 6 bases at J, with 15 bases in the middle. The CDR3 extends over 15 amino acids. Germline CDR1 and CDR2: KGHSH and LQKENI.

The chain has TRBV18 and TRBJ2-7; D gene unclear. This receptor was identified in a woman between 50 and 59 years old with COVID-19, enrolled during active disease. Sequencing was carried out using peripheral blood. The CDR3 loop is CASSPPSASRSEQYF. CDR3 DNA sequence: TGTGCCAGCTCACCACCTTCGGCTTCTAGGAGCGAGCAGTACTTC.